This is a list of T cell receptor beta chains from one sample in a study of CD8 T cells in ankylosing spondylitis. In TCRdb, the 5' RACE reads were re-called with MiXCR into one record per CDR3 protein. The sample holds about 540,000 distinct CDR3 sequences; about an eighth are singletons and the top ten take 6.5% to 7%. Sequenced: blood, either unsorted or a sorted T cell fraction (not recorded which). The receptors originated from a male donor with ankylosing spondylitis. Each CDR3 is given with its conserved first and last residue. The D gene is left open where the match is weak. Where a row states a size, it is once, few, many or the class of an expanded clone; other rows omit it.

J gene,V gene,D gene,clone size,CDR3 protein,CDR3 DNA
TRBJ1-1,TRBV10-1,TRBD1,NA,CASLPPTDRDRGVSTEAFF,TGCGCCAGCTTACCTCCGACCGACCGGGACAGGGGGGTGAGCACTGAAGCTTTCTTT
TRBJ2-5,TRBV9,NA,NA,CASSADLIQETQYF,TGTGCCAGCAGCGCGGACCTTATACAAGAGACCCAGTACTTC
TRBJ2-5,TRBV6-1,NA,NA,CARVKETQYF,TGTGCCAGAGTAAAAGAGACCCAGTACTTC
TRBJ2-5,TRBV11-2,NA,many,CASSLDGIHKETQYF,TGTGCCAGCAGCTTAGATGGGATACACAAGGAGACCCAGTACTTC
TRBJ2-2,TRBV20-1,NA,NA,CSAPKSGNTGELFF,TGCAGTGCTCCCAAAAGCGGAAACACCGGGGAGCTGTTTTTT
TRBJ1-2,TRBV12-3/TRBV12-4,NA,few,CASSLAGTRSGYTF,TGTGCCAGCAGTTTAGCCGGGACCCGCTCGGGCTACACCTTC
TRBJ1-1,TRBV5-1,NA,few,CASGQGFNTEAFF,TGCGCCAGCGGGCAGGGGTTTAACACTGAAGCTTTCTTT
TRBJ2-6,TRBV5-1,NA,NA,CASSLAEVSIGTGANVLTF,TGCGCCAGCAGCTTGGCCGAGGTCAGTATAGGGACTGGGGCCAACGTCCTGACTTTC
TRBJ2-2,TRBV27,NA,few,CASITAGDLRTGELFF,TGTGCCAGCATCACAGCAGGGGACCTCCGTACCGGGGAGCTGTTTTTT
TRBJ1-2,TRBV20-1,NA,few,CSADGLTYGYTF,TGCAGTGCTGACGGGTTAACCTATGGCTACACCTTC
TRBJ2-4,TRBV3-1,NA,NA,CASSQDKGTQYF,TGTGCCAGCAGCCAAGATAAGGGGACTCAGTACTTC
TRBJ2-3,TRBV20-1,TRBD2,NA,CSASAGGLGDTQYF,TGCAGTGCTAGTGCGGGAGGGCTTGGAGATACGCAGTATTTT
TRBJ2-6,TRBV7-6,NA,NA,CASSLGSSSGANVLTF,TGTGCCAGCAGCTTAGGTAGCTCCTCTGGGGCCAACGTCCTGACTTTC
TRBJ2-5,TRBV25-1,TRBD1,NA,CASSEGGRGSDTQYF,TGTGCCAGCAGCGAAGGGGGCAGGGGGAGTGATACCCAGTACTTC
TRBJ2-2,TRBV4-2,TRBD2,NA,CASSLTSGRPPGELFF,TGTGCCAGCAGCCTCACTAGCGGGAGACCCCCCGGGGAGCTGTTTTTT